This is a list of T cell receptor beta chains from one sample in a study of CD8+ T cells in alopecia areata. Method: immunoSEQ multiplex PCR; TCRdb's copy keeps in-frame clones and lacks some. The table records about 280,000 clones, 58% of them present only once. The source material was CD4+ T cells sorted from blood, sampled at week 24, from a patient treated with tofacitinib. The source of these receptors is a human donor with alopecia areata. Both conserved end residues are trimmed from each CDR3. A D gene is named only where the DNA matches it firmly. Only part of the rows carry a size: once, few, many, or a class if the clone is expanded.

CDR3 protein	D gene	V gene	J gene	CDR3 length	clone size
ASSQGQGVTSYEQY	.	TRBV4-1	TRBJ2-7	14	.
ASSDLGNYGYT	.	TRBV2	TRBJ1-2	11	.
ASSNKKRGANTGELF	TRBD2	TRBV7-9	TRBJ2-2	15	.
ASSLIDYPGNEQF	.	TRBV7-9	TRBJ2-1	13	once
ASRSRQGNIYEQY	.	TRBV5-1	TRBJ2-7	13	.
ASSLQSTGELF	.	TRBV7-9	TRBJ2-2	11	.
ASRENYGYT	.	TRBV28	TRBJ1-2	9	few
ASRWGSGETQY	.	TRBV6-1	TRBJ2-5	11	.
ASSLAGGGYEQY	.	TRBV6-5	TRBJ2-7	12	.
ASSSQGGGNIQY	.	TRBV19	TRBJ2-4	12	.
ASSLRGRPENTGELF	.	TRBV5-1	TRBJ2-2	15	.
ASSLVDRGEARQY	.	TRBV5-6	TRBJ2-7	13	once
AWTGTGYSPLH	TRBD1	TRBV30	TRBJ1-6	11	.
ATSDGYEQY	.	TRBV5-1	TRBJ2-7	9	.
ASTPKSPNTEAF	.	TRBV6-5	TRBJ1-1	12	.
SVVHGQGNTEAF	.	TRBV29-1	TRBJ1-1	12	.
ASSPGLVGNEQF	TRBD2	TRBV5-8	TRBJ2-1	12	few
AWRGDSYGGYT	TRBD1	TRBV30	TRBJ1-2	11	.
ASSPQGQGSPLH	.	TRBV5-1	TRBJ1-6	12	few
ASSPGQIGQPQH	.	TRBV5-1	TRBJ1-5	12	few
ASSFLGHTSSYEQY	.	TRBV5-6	TRBJ2-7	14	once
ASSQAQLGHIQY	.	TRBV4-1	TRBJ2-4	12	.